Below are 3 T cell receptor beta chains sequenced from a single sample in a study of blood T cell repertoires in COVID-19. Here immunoSEQ multiplex PCR was the method, and the copy in TCRdb shows in-frame clones only, minus some. Here the sample spans roughly 150,000 clones, about 80% being singletons. The sequenced sample consisted of peripheral blood. These receptors originate from a man aged 60 to 75 with acute or convalescent COVID-19.

The chain employs TRBV3-1 (or the pseudogene TRBV3-2) and TRBJ2-3; the match to TRBD2 covers 11 bases. CDR1 and CDR2 from the germline V gene are LGHDT and YNNKEL (reference sequence). CDR3 size: 15 residues. V shed 3 bases and J 7 bases; nucleotides not matched to a gene: 6. The CDR3 protein is CASSHQTSGDYTQYF. CDR3 DNA: TGTGCCAGCAGCCACCAGACTAGCGGGGACTATACGCAGTATTTT.

This clone occurred once. The gene calls are TRBV7-2 and TRBJ1-1; possibly TRBD1 for D (6 bases). Trimming removed 4 bases at V and 2 bases at J, with 8 bases between. The CDR3 is 13 residues long. The germline CDR1 and CDR2 sequences are SGHTA and FQGNSA. The CDR3 DNA sequence: TGTGCCAGCAGCTCGGGACAAAACACTGAAGCTTTCTTT. This translates into CASSSGQNTEAFF.

Written as DNA, the CDR3 is TGCGCCAGCAGCCCCGGACTAGCGGGATTCACAGATACGCAGTATTTT. It encodes CASSPGLAGFTDTQYF. This chain connects TRBV4-1 to TRBJ2-3; TRBD2 matches at 12 bases. Per germline, CDR1 MGHRA and CDR2 YSYEKL. The ends lost 4 bases at V and 2 bases at J; junction bases unmatched: 4. CDR3 length: 16 residues.